A selection of T cell receptor beta chains follows, all from one sample in a study of blood T cell repertoires in COVID-19. Clones were read by immunoSEQ multiplex PCR, and TCRdb kept only the in-frame ones, dropping some. The sample records under 300,000 clones, around nine tenths being singletons. The sequencing input was peripheral blood. Receptors originate from a woman aged 35 to 49 who had recovered from COVID-19. CDR3s include the opening cysteine and the closing phenylalanine or tryptophan. The D gene is left open where the match is weak. For some rows the clone size is stated as once, few or many, or as a class when expanded; others skip it.

d_call: TRBD1
v_call: TRBV19
j_call: TRBJ1-5
clone_size: -
cdr3_nt: TGTGCCAGTAGTATTGCGGGACAGGGGGCGGGAGGGCCCCAGCATTTT
cdr3_aa: CASSIAGQGAGGPQHF

d_call: TRBD1
v_call: TRBV28
j_call: TRBJ1-5
clone_size: -
cdr3_nt: TGTGCCAGCAGTAAAACCCGGGACAGCCTTAATCAGCCCCAGCATTTT
cdr3_aa: CASSKTRDSLNQPQHF

d_call: TRBD1
v_call: TRBV27
j_call: TRBJ1-5
clone_size: -
cdr3_nt: TGTGCCAGCAGTTCGGTGGGGACAGGGGGTGCCAATCAGCCCCAGCATTTT
cdr3_aa: CASSSVGTGGANQPQHF

d_call: -
v_call: TRBV6-1
j_call: TRBJ1-5
clone_size: -
cdr3_nt: TGTGCCAGCAGTGAAAGCCCGGGGGGCAGCGATAGCAATCAGCCCCAGCATTTT
cdr3_aa: CASSESPGGSDSNQPQHF

d_call: TRBD2
v_call: TRBV27
j_call: TRBJ2-7
clone_size: -
cdr3_nt: TGTGCCAGCAGTCGCGCTGATGTAGCGGGGAGGGGCGAGCAGTACTTC
cdr3_aa: CASSRADVAGRGEQYF

d_call: TRBD1
v_call: TRBV18
j_call: TRBJ2-3
clone_size: -
cdr3_nt: TGTGCCAGCTCACCGCTCGACAGGGGAGATACGCAGTATTTT
cdr3_aa: CASSPLDRGDTQYF

d_call: -
v_call: TRBV14
j_call: TRBJ2-1
clone_size: -
cdr3_nt: TGTGCCAGCAGCCAAGATCCAGGGGACTCCTACAATGAGCAGTTCTTC
cdr3_aa: CASSQDPGDSYNEQFF

d_call: -
v_call: TRBV9
j_call: TRBJ1-1
clone_size: once
cdr3_nt: TGTGCCAGCAGCGTAGTGTCAGGGGCGGGTGAAGCTTTCTTT
cdr3_aa: CASSVVSGAGEAFF

d_call: -
v_call: TRBV30
j_call: TRBJ2-7
clone_size: -
cdr3_nt: TGTGCCTGGAGTTCCCGAATTATGACAGTGGACGAGCAGTACTTC
cdr3_aa: CAWSSRIMTVDEQYF

d_call: -
v_call: TRBV5-5
j_call: TRBJ2-7
clone_size: -
cdr3_nt: TGTGCCAGCAGCTCCGCGTATCTCAGGGAATTCACCTACGAGCAGTACTTC
cdr3_aa: CASSSAYLREFTYEQYF

d_call: -
v_call: TRBV7-2
j_call: TRBJ1-4
clone_size: -
cdr3_nt: TGTGCCAGCAGCACCGGGGTATATAATGAAAAACTGTTTTTT
cdr3_aa: CASSTGVYNEKLFF

d_call: -
v_call: TRBV6-5
j_call: TRBJ1-3
clone_size: -
cdr3_nt: TGTGCCAGCAGTTACTCGGCGGGGGGCCCCGGAAACACCATATATTTT
cdr3_aa: CASSYSAGGPGNTIYF

d_call: TRBD1
v_call: TRBV7-2
j_call: TRBJ1-2
clone_size: -
cdr3_nt: TGTGCCAGCACTATATACTCTGGGACAGCGATGGGCGGCTACACCTTC
cdr3_aa: CASTIYSGTAMGGYTF

d_call: -
v_call: TRBV7-9
j_call: TRBJ2-3
clone_size: -
cdr3_nt: TGTGCCACCATACGCGGGGAGAGTACAGATACGCAGTATTTT
cdr3_aa: CATIRGESTDTQYF